The present TCR beta chain was sequenced within a study of beta chain features in type 1 diabetes. Study-wide results and caveats: Naive, central memory and Treg TCRB repertoires appeared more alike in patients than in healthy donors. Reduced insertions and increased deletions marked VDJ junctions in type 1 diabetes patients.

Investigators reverse transcribed all isolated RNA, so they sequenced expressed TCRB transcripts. The read count averaged approximately 3.3 million across naive, central memory and regulatory T cell samples. Profiling relied on immunoSEQ multiplex PCR, and the TCRdb table lists in-frame clones only, not all of them. The table has roughly 300,000 clones, approximately 8% seen once. Germline-derived CDR1 and CDR2 are SGHDN and FVKESK. This CDR3 spans 14 amino acids. V lost 4 bases to trimming and J lost 15 bases; unmatched junction nucleotides: 13. This clone was recorded many times. The antigen is not known.

This chain links TRBV14 with TRBJ2-1; 9 nucleotides align to TRBD1. Sequencing was performed on central memory CD4+ T cells from blood. The sequence came from a young woman in good health. This CDR3 is CASSLSRGTGTWFF. CDR3 sequence (DNA): TGTGCCAGCAGCCTCTCGCGCGGGACAGGGACTTGGTTCTTC.